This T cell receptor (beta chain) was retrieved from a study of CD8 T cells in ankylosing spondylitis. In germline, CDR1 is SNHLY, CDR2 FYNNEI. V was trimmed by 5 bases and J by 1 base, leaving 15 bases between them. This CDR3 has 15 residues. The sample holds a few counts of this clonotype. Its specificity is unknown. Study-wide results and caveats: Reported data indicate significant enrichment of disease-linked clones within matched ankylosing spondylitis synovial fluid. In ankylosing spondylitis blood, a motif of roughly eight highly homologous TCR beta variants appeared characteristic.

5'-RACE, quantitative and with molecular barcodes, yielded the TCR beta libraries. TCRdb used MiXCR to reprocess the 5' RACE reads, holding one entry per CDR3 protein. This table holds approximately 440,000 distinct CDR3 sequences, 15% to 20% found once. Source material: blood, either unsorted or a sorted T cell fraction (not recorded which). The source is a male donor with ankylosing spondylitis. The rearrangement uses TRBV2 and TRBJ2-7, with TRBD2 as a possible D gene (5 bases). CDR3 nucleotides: TGTGCCAGCAGTCCCGAAGGGAGAGGATCCTACGAGCAGTACTTC. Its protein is CASSPEGRGSYEQYF.